This record covers a single T cell receptor (beta chain). Antigen specificity is unknown. TCRdb keeps only in-frame clones here, not all; method: immunoSEQ multiplex PCR. This table has 35,000 to 40,000 clones, 92% appearing once. From germline, CDR1 is MNHNS and CDR2 SASEGT. V was clipped by 5 bases and J by 2 bases, with 12 bases between them. The CDR3 is made up of 14 amino acids. This sample stems from a study of OX40 agonist ivuxolimab in advanced cancers. Across the study: Partial responses occurred in Three dose-escalation patients, one with hepatocellular carcinoma and two with cutaneous melanoma.

Study findings and constraints: CD8+ T cells (on average) carried more expanded clones than CD4+ T cells.

This chain uses TRBV6-1 with TRBJ2-5, with a weak D call TRBD2 (5 bases). Material: CD4+ or CD8+ T cells sorted from blood, obtained in a trial of the OX40 agonist ivuxolimab. This clonotype originated in an adult with an advanced solid tumor such as melanoma, head and neck, liver or kidney cancer. In DNA, the CDR3 is TGTGCCAGCAGTTATTTCGGAGGACAAGAGACCCAGTACTTC. The encoded protein is CASSYFGGQETQYF.